This entry is about one T cell receptor beta chain. Its matching antigen is unknown. This CDR3 contains 16 residues. The V gene's germline CDR1 is LGHDT and CDR2 YNNKEL (reference sequence). V lost 3 bases and J 0 bases, leaving 12 bases between the germline ends. TCRdb reprocessed the reads with MiXCR, giving one entry per CDR3 protein. The repertoire includes fewer than 350,000 distinct CDR3 sequences, about 27% of them detected once, and around 19% sits in the top ten. This sample was taken from a study of T cell repertoires in cytomegalovirus infection. Looking at the study overall: Selection of CMV epitopes for the study included recently identified HLA-C-restricted and well-studied HLA-B-restricted ones. Based on public TCR beta signatures, there were indications of CMV infection and of a matching HLA type. The study, taken as a whole, reports: The cumulative frequency of public TCR beta families distinguished individuals who carried CMV together with the relevant HLA. The study found HLA-C-restricted CMV-specific TCR beta clonotypes dominating the ex vivo response.

The sequence came from a human donor in good health (CMV status not recorded). Some clones in this sample may be carry-over from other donors' samples. V gene TRBV3-1 combines with J gene TRBJ1-3, with D perhaps matching TRBD1 (6 bases). This sample comprised cultured PBMCs, obtained from culture after CMV antigen stimulation. CDR3: CASSQDSSRSGNTIYF. Written as DNA, the CDR3 is TGTGCCAGCAGCCAGGACAGTTCCCGCTCTGGAAACACCATATATTTT.